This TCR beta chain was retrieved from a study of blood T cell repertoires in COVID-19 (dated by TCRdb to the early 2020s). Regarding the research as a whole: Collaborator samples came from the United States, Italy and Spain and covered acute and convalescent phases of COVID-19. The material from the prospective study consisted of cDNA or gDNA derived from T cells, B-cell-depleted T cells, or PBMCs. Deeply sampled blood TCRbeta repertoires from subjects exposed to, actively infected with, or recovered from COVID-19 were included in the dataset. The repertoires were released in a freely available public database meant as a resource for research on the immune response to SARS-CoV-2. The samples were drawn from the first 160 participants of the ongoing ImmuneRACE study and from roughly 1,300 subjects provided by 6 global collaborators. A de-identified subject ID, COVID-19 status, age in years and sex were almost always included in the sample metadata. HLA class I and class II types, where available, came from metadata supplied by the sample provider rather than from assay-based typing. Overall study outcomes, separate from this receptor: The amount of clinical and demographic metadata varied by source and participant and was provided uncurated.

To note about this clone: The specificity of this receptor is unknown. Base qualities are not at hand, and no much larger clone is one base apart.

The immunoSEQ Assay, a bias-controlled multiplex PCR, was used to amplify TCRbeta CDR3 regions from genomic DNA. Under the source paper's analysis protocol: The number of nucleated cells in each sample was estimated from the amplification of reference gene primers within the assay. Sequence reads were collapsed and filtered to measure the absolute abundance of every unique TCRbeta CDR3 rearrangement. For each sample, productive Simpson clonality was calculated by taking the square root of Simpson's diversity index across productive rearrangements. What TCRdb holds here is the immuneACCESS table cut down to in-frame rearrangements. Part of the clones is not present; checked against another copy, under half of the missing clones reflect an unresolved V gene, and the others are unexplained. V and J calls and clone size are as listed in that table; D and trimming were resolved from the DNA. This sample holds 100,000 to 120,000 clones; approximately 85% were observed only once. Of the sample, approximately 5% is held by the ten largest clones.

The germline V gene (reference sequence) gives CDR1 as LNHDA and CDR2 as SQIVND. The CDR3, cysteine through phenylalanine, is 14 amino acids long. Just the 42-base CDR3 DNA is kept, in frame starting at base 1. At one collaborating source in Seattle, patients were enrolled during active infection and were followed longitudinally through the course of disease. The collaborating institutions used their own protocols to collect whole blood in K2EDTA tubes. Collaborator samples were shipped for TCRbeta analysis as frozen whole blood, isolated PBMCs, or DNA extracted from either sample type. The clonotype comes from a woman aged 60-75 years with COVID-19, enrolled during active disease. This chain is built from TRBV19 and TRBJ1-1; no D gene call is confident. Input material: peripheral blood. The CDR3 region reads CATQRLGLNTEAFF. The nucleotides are TGTGCTACTCAACGACTAGGTCTGAACACTGAAGCTTTCTTT.